The following is a T cell receptor (beta chain) sequence with its context. Antigen specificity is unknown. Clones were read by immunoSEQ multiplex PCR, and TCRdb kept only the in-frame ones, dropping some. The table lists tens of thousands of clones, 91% of them singletons, with roughly a sixth in the top ten. Exclusion of a patient followed from autoimmune disease history or systemic immunosuppression. The sample comes from a study of OX40 agonist ivuxolimab in advanced cancers. Study details: Patients in dose escalation had liver, melanoma, kidney or head and neck cancers.

The CDR3 sequence is 15 residues long. Germline V lookup: CDR1 LNHNV, CDR2 YYDKDF (reference sequence). V was shortened by 3 bases and J by 2 bases, with 13 bases between the two germline ends. Findings of the study overall: Expansion of clones was among the lowest in partial responders at 0.1-3.0 mg/kg.

J is TRBJ2-5 and V is TRBV15; possible D gene TRBD1, 5 bases. The TCR was taken from an adult with an advanced solid tumor such as melanoma, head and neck, liver or kidney cancer. The sample was CD4+ or CD8+ T cells sorted from blood, taken in a trial of the OX40 agonist ivuxolimab. In DNA form, the CDR3 reads TGTGCCACCAGCAGCGTTATCGACAGTCAAGAGACCCAGTACTTC. Amino acids: CATSSVIDSQETQYF.